This T cell receptor beta chain was observed in a study of T cell changes during pregnancy in multiple sclerosis. Only in-frame clones appear in the TCRdb table, and some are missing; sequencing was by immunoSEQ multiplex PCR. The data hold about 40,000 clones, with 80% to 90% observed a single time. Germline V CDR1 and CDR2: SGHTA, FQGNSA. V lost 2 bases to trimming and J lost 0 bases, with 8 bases between them. The CDR3 length is 14 residues. The sequence came from a female donor with multiple sclerosis, enrolled in a pregnancy study. This sample comprised CD4+ T cells from peripheral blood mononuclear cells, obtained in the first trimester of pregnancy. The chain joins TRBV7-2 to TRBJ2-7; D gene unclear. The CDR3 nucleotides are TGTGCCAGCAGCTTATCCTCAGACTCCTACGAGCAGTACTTC. Amino acids: CASSLSSDSYEQYF.